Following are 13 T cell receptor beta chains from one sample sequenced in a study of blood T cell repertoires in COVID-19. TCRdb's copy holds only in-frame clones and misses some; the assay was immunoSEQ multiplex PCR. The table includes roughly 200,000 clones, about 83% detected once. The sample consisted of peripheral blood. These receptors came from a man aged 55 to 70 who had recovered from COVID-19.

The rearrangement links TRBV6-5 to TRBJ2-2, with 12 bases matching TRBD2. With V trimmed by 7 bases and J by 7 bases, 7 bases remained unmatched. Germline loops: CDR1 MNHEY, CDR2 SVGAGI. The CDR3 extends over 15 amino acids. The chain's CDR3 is CASNRLAGAGGELFF. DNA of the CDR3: TGTGCCAGCAATCGACTAGCGGGGGCGGGCGGGGAGCTGTTTTTT.

CDR3 loop: CASSILTGTSSDTQYF. CDR3 nucleotide sequence: TGTGCCAGTAGCATCCTCACCGGGACTAGCTCAGATACGCAGTATTTT. The chain carries TRBV19 and TRBJ2-3; 9 bases line up with TRBD2. This CDR3 is built from 16 residues. V was clipped by 6 bases and J by 4 bases; unmatched bases: 11. Germline lookup yields CDR1 LNHDA and CDR2 SQIVND (reference sequence).

CDR3 DNA sequence: TGTGCCAGCAGTTGGGGGACAGGAGCCCAAGAGACCCAGTACTTC. As protein: CASSWGTGAQETQYF. This rearrangement joins TRBV28 to TRBJ2-5; TRBD1 matches at 8 bases. The CDR3 has 15 amino acids. Germline V gene lookup returns CDR1 MDHEN and CDR2 SYDVKM. Trimming at V came to 4 bases and at J to 1 base, leaving 5 bases not matched to a gene.

The CDR3 DNA sequence: TGTGCCAGCAGCTTGGAGGGACAGGTTGGCTACACCTTC. Translation gives CASSLEGQVGYTF. J is TRBJ1-2 and V is TRBV5-4, with 8 bases identical to TRBD1. V shed 0 bases and J 7 bases; nucleotides not matched to a gene: 2. This CDR3 is built from 13 residues. Germline CDR1 and CDR2: SGHNT and YYREEE (reference sequence).

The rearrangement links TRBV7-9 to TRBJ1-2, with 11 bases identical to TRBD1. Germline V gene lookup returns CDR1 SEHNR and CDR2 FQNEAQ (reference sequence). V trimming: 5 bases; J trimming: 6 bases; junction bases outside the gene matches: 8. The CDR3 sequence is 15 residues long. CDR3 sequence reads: CASSRGQGGTHGYTF. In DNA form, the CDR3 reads TGTGCCAGCAGCCGGGGACAGGGGGGAACCCATGGCTACACCTTC.

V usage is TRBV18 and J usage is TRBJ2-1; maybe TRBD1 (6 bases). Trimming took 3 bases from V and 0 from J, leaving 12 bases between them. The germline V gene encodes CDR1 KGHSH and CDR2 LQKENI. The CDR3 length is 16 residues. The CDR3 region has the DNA TGTGCCAGCTCACCGAACAGGGCGAGCTCCTACAATGAGCAGTTCTTC. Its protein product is CASSPNRASSYNEQFF.

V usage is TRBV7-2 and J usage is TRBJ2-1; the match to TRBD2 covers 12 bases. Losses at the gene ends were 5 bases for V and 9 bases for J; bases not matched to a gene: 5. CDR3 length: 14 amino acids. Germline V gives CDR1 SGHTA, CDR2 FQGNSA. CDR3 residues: CASSQLGLAGEQFF. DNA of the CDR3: TGTGCCAGCAGCCAACTGGGACTAGCGGGTGAGCAGTTCTTC.

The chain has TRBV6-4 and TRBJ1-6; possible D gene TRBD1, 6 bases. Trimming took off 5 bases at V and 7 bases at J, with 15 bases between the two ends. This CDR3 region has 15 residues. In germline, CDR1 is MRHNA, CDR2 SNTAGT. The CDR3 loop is CASSTLTGGNSPLHF. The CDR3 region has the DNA TGTGCCAGCAGTACCCTGACAGGAGGAAATTCACCCCTCCACTTT.

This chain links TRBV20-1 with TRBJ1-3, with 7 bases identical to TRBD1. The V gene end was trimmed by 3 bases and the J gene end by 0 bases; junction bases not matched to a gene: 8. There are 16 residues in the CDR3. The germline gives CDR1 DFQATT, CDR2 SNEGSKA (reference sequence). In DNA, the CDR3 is TGCAGTGCTAGTCGGGACAGACGTAACTCTGGAAACACCATATATTTT. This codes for CSASRDRRNSGNTIYF.

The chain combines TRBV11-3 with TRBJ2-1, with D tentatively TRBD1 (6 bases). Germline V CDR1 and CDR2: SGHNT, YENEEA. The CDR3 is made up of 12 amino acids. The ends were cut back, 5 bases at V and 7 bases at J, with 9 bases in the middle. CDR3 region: CASSHRDNEQFF. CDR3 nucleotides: TGTGCCAGCAGCCACAGGGATAATGAGCAGTTCTTC.

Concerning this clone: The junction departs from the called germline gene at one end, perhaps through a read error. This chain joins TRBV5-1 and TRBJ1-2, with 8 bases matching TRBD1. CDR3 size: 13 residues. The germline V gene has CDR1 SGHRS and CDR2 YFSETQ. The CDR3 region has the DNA TGCGCCAGCAGCTTAAACAGGGGGGATGGTTACACCTTC. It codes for CASSLNRGDGYTF.

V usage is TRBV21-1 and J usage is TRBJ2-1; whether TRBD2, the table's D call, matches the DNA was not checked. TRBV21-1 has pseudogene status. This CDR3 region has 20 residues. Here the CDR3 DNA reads TGTGCCAGCAGCAAATTGGCGGGGATACCGACTGTAAGCTCCTACAATGAGCAGTTCTTC. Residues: CASSKLAGIPTVSSYNEQFF.

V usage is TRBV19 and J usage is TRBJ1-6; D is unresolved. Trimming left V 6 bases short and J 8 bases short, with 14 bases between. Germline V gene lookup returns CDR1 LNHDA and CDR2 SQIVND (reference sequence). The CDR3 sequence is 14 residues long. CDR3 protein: CASRTGEEYSPLHF. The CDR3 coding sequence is TGTGCCAGTAGGACGGGAGAGGAGTATTCACCCCTCCACTTT.